This T cell receptor (beta chain) is from a study of CD8+CD57+ T cells in acquired aplastic anemia. CDR3 and TCR beta VDJ profiling relied on a genomic DNA template. MiXCR, run by TCRdb on the reads, gives a single entry per CDR3 protein. The table includes just over 200,000 distinct CDR3 sequences, 65% detected once. The CDR3 extends over 14 amino acids. V shed 1 base and J shed 3 bases, with 8 bases lying between them. Germline assignment: CDR1 SEHNR and CDR2 FQNEAQ (reference sequence). Patients picked for sequencing had shown CD8+CD57+ cell expansion detected by flow cytometry. The source is a human donor with aplastic anemia. The J gene is TRBJ2-3, the V gene TRBV7-9, with unresolved D. Input material: sorted CD4+, CD8+, or CD8+CD57+ T cells (not recorded which) from PBMCs. In DNA, the CDR3 is TGTGCCAGCAGCTTAGAGATAGCAACAGATACGCAGTATTTT. Protein: CASSLEIATDTQYF.